The next 10 T cell receptor beta chains were all read from a single sample in a study of OX40 agonist ivuxolimab in advanced cancers. Measured with immunoSEQ multiplex PCR; TCRdb has only the in-frame clones, and not every one. The repertoire has roughly 70,000 clones, 75% to 90% of them found once; the top ten carry 2%. The starting material was CD4+ or CD8+ T cells sorted from blood, obtained in a trial of the OX40 agonist ivuxolimab. Source of these receptors: an adult with an advanced solid tumor such as melanoma, head and neck, liver or kidney cancer.

This clone came up a few times. The J gene is TRBJ2-1, the V gene TRBV4-3, with a possible D match to TRBD2 (6 bases). V lost 5 bases to trimming and J lost 4 bases, with 18 bases between them. In germline, CDR1 is LGHNA, CDR2 YSLEER. This CDR3 has 16 amino acids. The DNA of the CDR3 is TGCGCCAGCAGCAACAAAGATAATAGCGGTTACAATGAGCAGTTCTTC. Translating it yields CASSNKDNSGYNEQFF.

V gene TRBV28 combines with J gene TRBJ2-6; D ambiguous. V was trimmed by 11 bases and J by 0 bases, leaving 8 bases between them. The CDR3 sequence is 13 residues long. In germline, CDR1 is MDHEN, CDR2 SYDVKM. The CDR3 DNA follows: TGTGCCTCCTCGCCCTCTGGGGCCAACGTCCTGACTTTC. It yields the protein CASSPSGANVLTF.

In its sample, this clone was seen a few times. The chain couples TRBV30 to TRBJ2-2; 7 nucleotides agree with TRBD1. V lost 3 bases to trimming and J lost 4 bases; unmatched junction nucleotides: 8. The length of the CDR3 is 15 residues. Per the germline V gene, CDR1 is GTSNPN and CDR2 is SVGIG (reference sequence). CDR3 in DNA: TGTGCCTGGAGGGGCAGGGGGTCAAGCACCGGGGAGCTGTTTTTT. This sequence encodes CAWRGRGSSTGELFF.

The rearrangement links TRBV7-7 to TRBJ2-1, with unresolved D. V shed 5 bases and J shed 7 bases, with 15 bases lying between them. The CDR3 spans 14 residues. Germline V CDR1 and CDR2: SSHAT, FNYEAQ (reference sequence). The CDR3 region is CASSTSPQANEQFF. The CDR3 DNA reads as TGTGCCAGCAGCACCAGCCCCCAAGCGAATGAGCAGTTCTTC.

The rearrangement joins TRBV5-1 to TRBJ2-2, with D possibly matching TRBD2 (6 bases). The CDR3 loop spans 15 amino acids. The V gene's germline CDR1 is SGHRS and CDR2 YFSETQ. The ends were cut back, 1 base at V and 1 base at J, with 8 bases in the middle. The CDR3 coding sequence is TGCGCCAGCAGCTTGTGGCGGGAGAACACCGGGGAGCTGTTTTTT. The encoded protein is CASSLWRENTGELFF.

The rearrangement links TRBV5-1 to TRBJ2-3; TRBD2 agrees at 9 bases. J was trimmed by 3 bases and V by 4 bases; bases with no gene match: 12. This CDR3 is built from 17 residues. The germline gives CDR1 SGHRS, CDR2 YFSETQ. For the CDR3, the DNA is TGCGCCAGCAGCGCGGGGGGGGCGAGCGGGTTAACAGATACGCAGTATTTT. Protein: CASSAGGASGLTDTQYF. Complete variable domain (other parts from reference TRBV5-1 and TRBJ2-3): KAGVTQTPRYLIKTRGQQVTLSCSPISGHRSVSWYQQTPGQGLQFLFEYFSETQRNKGNFPGRFSGRQFSNSRSEMNVSTLELGDSALYLCASSAGGASGLTDTQYFGPGTRLTVL.

The chain recombines TRBV4-3 with TRBJ1-4; no clear D gene. V was cut by 1 base and J by 5 bases, with 8 bases left in between. Per the germline V gene, CDR1 is LGHNA and CDR2 is YSLEER. The CDR3 spans 14 residues. This CDR3 reads CASSQGGKNEKLFF. The CDR3 nucleotides are TGCGCCAGCAGCCAAGGAGGTAAAAATGAAAAACTGTTTTTT.

The chain couples TRBV20-1 to TRBJ2-5; D gene unclear. CDR3 length: 11 amino acids. Trimming removed 3 bases at V and 5 bases at J, with 7 bases between. The germline V gene has CDR1 DFQATT and CDR2 SNEGSKA (reference sequence). The CDR3 DNA sequence: TGCAGTGCTAGCCCGGAGGAGACCCAGTACTTC. Its translation is CSASPEETQYF.

The J gene is TRBJ2-2, the V gene TRBV5-4; D is unclear. The germline V gene has CDR1 SGHNT and CDR2 YYREEE (reference sequence). V was shortened by 2 bases and J by 2 bases, with 10 bases between the two germline ends. CDR3 size: 15 residues. CDR3 residues: CASSFSGANTGELFF. The DNA for the CDR3 is TGTGCCAGCAGCTTCTCTGGTGCAAACACCGGGGAGCTGTTTTTT.

This chain uses TRBV5-1 with TRBJ1-2; D unresolved. V lost 0 bases to trimming and J lost 4 bases, with 7 bases between them. The germline gives CDR1 SGHRS, CDR2 YFSETQ. CDR3 size: 13 residues. CDR3 sequence: CASSLAELYGYTF. The CDR3 region has the DNA TGCGCCAGCAGCTTGGCAGAGCTCTATGGCTACACCTTC.